Listed here are 23 T cell receptor beta chains from one sample, sequenced in a study of T cell responses to AZD1222 COVID-19 vaccine. The data were produced by immunoSEQ multiplex PCR, yet TCRdb's version contains in-frame clones alone and is incomplete. The table shows some 170,000 clones, with over 75% occurring only once. Sequenced material: peripheral blood, taken 28 days after the second AZD1222 dose. These receptors originate from an adult who received the AZD1222 COVID-19 vaccine.

The chain carries TRBV3-1 (or the pseudogene TRBV3-2) and TRBJ2-2; no clear D gene. The CDR3 runs to 14 residues. CDR1 and CDR2 from the germline V gene are LGHDT and YNNKEL (reference sequence). Trimming removed 6 bases from V and 3 bases from J, with 11 bases in between. The CDR3 DNA sequence: TGTGCCAGCAGTCCGCCTGGGGACACCGGGGAGCTGTTTTTT. Encoded protein: CASSPPGDTGELFF.

The chain uses TRBV6-6 and TRBJ1-4, with D maybe TRBD1 (5 bases). Trimming took 2 bases from V and 7 from J, leaving 14 bases between them. Germline assignment: CDR1 MNHNY and CDR2 SVGAGI (reference sequence). The CDR3 contains 15 residues. The CDR3 loop is CASSYGGARSEKLFF. In nucleotides, the CDR3 is TGTGCCAGCAGTTACGGCGGGGCTCGGAGTGAAAAACTGTTTTTT.

The chain uses TRBV9 and TRBJ2-7; D is perhaps TRBD1 (7 bases). Trimming pared 1 base from V and 3 bases from J, leaving 11 bases between. The germline CDR1 and CDR2 sequences are SGDLS and YYNGEE. This CDR3 is built from 14 residues. The CDR3 DNA reads as TGTGCCAGCAGCGTATCAGGGGGGAGCTACGAGCAGTACTTC. It is translated as CASSVSGGSYEQYF.

J is TRBJ1-2 and V is TRBV30, with 7 nucleotides matching TRBD1. CDR1 is GTSNPN, CDR2 SVGIG, per germline (reference sequence). The CDR3 has 15 residues. V lost 3 bases and J lost 8; bases outside the gene matches: 15. CDR3 nucleotide sequence: TGTGCCTGGAGCTCCGGGACAGAACCTCTTGGGGGCTACACCTTC. As protein: CAWSSGTEPLGGYTF.

The chain is built from TRBV11-2 and TRBJ2-7; no definite D call. V lost 1 base and J 2 bases, leaving 6 bases between the germline ends. This CDR3 is 13 amino acids long. From germline, CDR1 is SGHAT and CDR2 FQNNGV. As DNA, the CDR3 is TGTGCCAGCAGCTTAGTCCCGGCCTACGAGCAGTACTTC. Its translation is CASSLVPAYEQYF.

J is TRBJ2-7 and V is TRBV5-6; D is uncertain. Trimming removed 6 bases from V and 2 bases from J, with 12 bases in between. CDR3 length: 13 residues. The germline V gene encodes CDR1 SGHDT and CDR2 YYEEEE. CDR3: CASTSMGTYEQYF. In nucleotides, the CDR3 is TGTGCCAGCACCTCGATGGGCACCTACGAGCAGTACTTC.

Only one count was recorded for this clone. The chain couples TRBV3-1 (or the pseudogene TRBV3-2) to TRBJ1-1; no reliable D call. V lost 3 bases and J 8 bases, leaving 7 bases between the germline ends. CDR3 length equals 11 residues. Germline V gene sequence: CDR1 LGHDT, CDR2 YNNKEL (reference sequence). CDR3 region: CASSQGIEAFF. The CDR3 DNA sequence: TGTGCCAGCAGCCAGGGGATAGAAGCTTTCTTT.

The chain joins TRBV7-9 to TRBJ2-2; D possibly corresponds to TRBD1 (6 bases). Germline V gene data show CDR1 as SEHNR and CDR2 as FQNEAQ (reference sequence). The CDR3 has 14 residues. V lost 2 bases to trimming and J lost 7 bases, with 11 bases between them. The CDR3 sequence is CASSLITQGGELFF. For the CDR3, the DNA is TGTGCCAGCAGCTTAATCACACAGGGCGGGGAGCTGTTTTTT.

The chain joins TRBV5-6 to TRBJ2-1; D remains unclear. Germline loops: CDR1 SGHDT, CDR2 YYEEEE. V shed 1 base and J shed 5 bases, with 16 bases lying between them. This CDR3 comprises 16 residues. The CDR3 loop reads CASSLWGTFINNEQFF. The CDR3 DNA reads as TGTGCCAGCAGCTTGTGGGGTACTTTCATCAACAATGAGCAGTTCTTC. Complete variable domain (other parts from reference TRBV5-6 and TRBJ2-1): DAGVTQSPTHLIKTRGQQVTLRCSPKSGHDTVSWYQQALGQGPQFIFQYYEEEERQRGNFPDRFSGHQFPNYSSELNVNALLLGDSALYLCASSLWGTFINNEQFFGPGTRLTVL.

CDR3 in amino acids: CASNPQGTGVSIAFF. The CDR3 bases are TGTGCCAGCAACCCACAAGGGACAGGGGTTAGTATAGCTTTCTTT. The chain recombines TRBV2 with TRBJ1-1; 10 bases are shared with TRBD1. V lost 7 bases, J lost 10 bases, and 15 bases stayed unmatched. In germline, CDR1 is SNHLY, CDR2 FYNNEI. CDR3 size: 15 residues.

The J gene is TRBJ2-1, the V gene TRBV11-2, with D perhaps matching TRBD1 (6 bases). The CDR3 is 15 residues long. V lost 4 bases to trimming and J lost 4 bases, with 14 bases between them. Germline lookup yields CDR1 SGHAT and CDR2 FQNNGV. The CDR3 DNA sequence: TGTGCCAGCAGCTGGCGGAGACAGGAATACAATGAGCAGTTCTTC. It yields the protein CASSWRRQEYNEQFF. Looking up the rest from reference TRBV11-2 and TRBJ2-1 gives the full variable domain: EAGVAQSPRYKIIEKRQSVAFWCNPISGHATLYWYQQILGQGPKLLIQFQNNGVVDDSQLPKDRFSAERLKGVDSTLKIQPAKLEDSAVYLCASSWRRQEYNEQFFGPGTRLTVL.

J is TRBJ1-1 and V is TRBV10-3; D remains unclear. The CDR3 spans 12 residues. V shed 3 bases and J shed 6 bases, with 8 bases lying between them. Germline V gene lookup returns CDR1 ENHRY and CDR2 SYGVKD. CDR3 residues: CAISDAVAEAFF. For the CDR3, the DNA is TGTGCCATCAGTGATGCCGTGGCTGAAGCTTTCTTT.

CDR3 amino acids: CATSSGTEAFF. The CDR3 DNA reads as TGTGCCACCAGCAGTGGCACTGAAGCTTTCTTT. The rearrangement joins TRBV15 to TRBJ1-1, with D uncertain. The CDR3 is 11 residues long. Looked up from germline, CDR1 is LNHNV and CDR2 is YYDKDF (reference sequence). V dropped 3 bases and J dropped 4 bases, with 3 bases sitting between them.

The V and J genes are TRBV4-2 and TRBJ1-4; the D is unclear. Per the germline V gene, CDR1 is LGHNA and CDR2 is YNFKEQ. V dropped 0 bases and J dropped 0 bases, with 14 bases sitting between them. The CDR3 is 18 residues long. The CDR3 spells CASSQDRSQKATNEKLFF. The CDR3 DNA reads TGTGCCAGCAGCCAAGATCGTTCCCAGAAAGCAACTAATGAAAAACTGTTTTTT.

The chain recombines TRBV6-1 with TRBJ2-2, with 9 nucleotides matching TRBD1. V dropped 3 bases and J dropped 2; count of bases not matched to a gene: 7. This CDR3 region has 17 residues. Germline V gives CDR1 MNHNS, CDR2 SASEGT. Written as DNA, the CDR3 is TGTGCCAGCAGTGAGGGGACAGGGCCGATTAACACCGGGGAGCTGTTTTTT. It encodes CASSEGTGPINTGELFF.

This clone was picked up one time. The V call is TRBV18, the J call TRBJ2-5; D unresolved. V lost 3 bases and J lost 5, with 10 bases in between. The CDR3 spans 13 residues. Germline V gene sequence: CDR1 KGHSH, CDR2 LQKENI. For the CDR3, the DNA is TGTGCCAGCTCACCGGGTCTTTGGGAGACCCAGTACTTC. Protein sequence: CASSPGLWETQYF. Filled out from reference TRBV18 and TRBJ2-5, the complete variable domain reads NAGVMQNPRHLVRRRGQEARLRCSPMKGHSHVYWYRQLPEEGLKFMVYLQKENIIDESGMPKERFSAEFPKEGPSILRIQQVVRGDSAAYFCASSPGLWETQYFGPGTRLLVL.

V usage is TRBV7-9 and J usage is TRBJ2-5, with 9 bases lining up with TRBD2. V was clipped by 5 bases and J by 1 base; unmatched bases: 5. Germline CDR1 SEHNR, CDR2 FQNEAQ (reference sequence). The CDR3 extends over 15 amino acids. Here the CDR3 DNA reads TGTGCCAGCAGCCTTAAGCGGGGGGCCCAAGAGACCCAGTACTTC. Translating gives CASSLKRGAQETQYF.

The J gene is TRBJ1-5, the V gene TRBV6-1, with no clear D. The germline V and J ends were trimmed by 2 bases and 6 bases, with 5 bases remaining between them. CDR1 is MNHNS, CDR2 SASEGT, per germline. The CDR3 loop spans 12 amino acids. CDR3 in amino acids: CASSEPSQPQHF. In DNA, the CDR3 is TGTGCCAGCAGTGAACCGTCTCAGCCCCAGCATTTT.

This clone was seen just once. J is TRBJ1-1 and V is TRBV7-8, with 9 bases matching TRBD1. The germline V gene encodes CDR1 SGHVS and CDR2 FQNEAQ. The CDR3 spans 14 residues. Trimming at V came to 6 bases and at J to 3 bases, leaving 5 bases not matched to a gene. The chain's CDR3 is CASSTGGAYTEAFF. As DNA, the CDR3 is TGTGCCAGCAGTACAGGGGGCGCTTACACTGAAGCTTTCTTT.

This chain connects TRBV5-6 to TRBJ2-2, with 10 bases identical to TRBD2. This CDR3 contains 16 residues. Per germline, CDR1 SGHDT and CDR2 YYEEEE. The ends lost 3 bases at V and 1 base at J; junction bases unmatched: 3. CDR3 protein: CASSYLAGGNTGELFF. CDR3 nucleotides: TGTGCCAGCAGCTACTTAGCGGGGGGGAACACCGGGGAGCTGTTTTTT.

This chain uses TRBV5-5 with TRBJ2-7; no reliable D call. This CDR3 is 14 amino acids long. Trimming took 2 bases from V and 2 from J, leaving 11 bases between them. Germline loops: CDR1 SGHKS, CDR2 YYEKEE (reference sequence). CDR3 coding DNA: TGTGCCAGCAGCTTAAGGTGGAAAGCCTACGAGCAGTACTTC. Encoded protein: CASSLRWKAYEQYF.

This chain joins TRBV30 and TRBJ1-2; 12 nucleotides match TRBD1. Germline values: CDR1 GTSNPN, CDR2 SVGIG (reference sequence). The CDR3 covers 16 residues. Germline trimming cut 4 bases from V and 4 bases from J; bases unmatched to any gene: 10. CDR3 loop: CAWTRDRGRSAYGYTF. CDR3 coding DNA: TGTGCCTGGACCAGGGACAGGGGGCGATCCGCCTATGGCTACACCTTC.

This sequence joins TRBV6-2 or TRBV6-3 and TRBJ2-4, with 13 bases aligning to TRBD2. Germline V lookup: CDR1 MNHEY, CDR2 SVGEGT. The CDR3 covers 18 residues. With V trimmed by 6 bases and J by 0 bases, 8 bases remained unmatched. CDR3 DNA: TGTGCCAGCAGCCCGGGGACTAGCGGGGCTATAGCCAAAAACATTCAGTACTTC. Its translation is CASSPGTSGAIAKNIQYF.